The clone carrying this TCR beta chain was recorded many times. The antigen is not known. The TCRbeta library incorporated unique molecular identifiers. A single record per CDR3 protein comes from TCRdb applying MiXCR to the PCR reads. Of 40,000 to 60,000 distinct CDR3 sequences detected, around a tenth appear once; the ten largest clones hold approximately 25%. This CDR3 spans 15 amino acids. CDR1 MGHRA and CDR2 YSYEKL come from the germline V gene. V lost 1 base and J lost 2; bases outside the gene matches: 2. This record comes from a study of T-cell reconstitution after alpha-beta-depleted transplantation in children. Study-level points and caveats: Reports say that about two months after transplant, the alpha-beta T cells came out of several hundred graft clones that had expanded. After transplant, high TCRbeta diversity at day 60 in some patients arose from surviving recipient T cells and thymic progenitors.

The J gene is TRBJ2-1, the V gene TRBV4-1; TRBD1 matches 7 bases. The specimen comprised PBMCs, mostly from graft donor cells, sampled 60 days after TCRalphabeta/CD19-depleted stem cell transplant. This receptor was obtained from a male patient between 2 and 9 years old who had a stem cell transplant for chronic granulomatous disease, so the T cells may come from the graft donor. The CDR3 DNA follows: TGCGCCAGCAGCCAAGCCGGGACAGCCTACAATGAGCAGTTCTTC. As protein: CASSQAGTAYNEQFF.